The clone carrying this TCR beta chain was counted a single time. Its cognate antigen is unknown. A read error may account for a junction end that differs from germline. Each CDR3 protein is one row after TCRdb ran MiXCR on the 5' RACE reads. The repertoire holds roughly 280,000 distinct CDR3 sequences, with 15% to 20% as singletons. Germline V CDR1 and CDR2: MNHEY, SVGEGT. This CDR3 region has 22 residues. This entry comes from a study of T-cell memory formation after mild COVID-19. The study, taken as a whole, reports: That cross-reactive memory joined was suggested by some responding clones appearing in pre-infection memory.

The sequenced material came from PBMCs or a T cell subset sorted from them (not recorded which). The clonotype originates from a man between 18 and 35 years old who had mild COVID-19 (a few samples of this study predate the infection). Cell type and time point are not known. The chain couples TRBV6-2 or TRBV6-3 to TRBJ1-5, with TRBD1 as a possible D gene (5 bases). CDR3 DNA: TGTGCCGGCAGTTACCCTCTCAAAGCCCAGGGTCTGAGGGTCTATAGCAATCAGCCCCAGCATTTT. Residues: CAGSYPLKAQGLRVYSNQPQHF.